The rows below give T cell receptor beta chains drawn from one sample of a study of shared clonotypes between healthy human individuals. Measured with immunoSEQ multiplex PCR; TCRdb has only the in-frame clones, and not every one. Of hundreds of thousands of clones listed, about 92% were seen once; the top ten hold 24%. Source material: naive CD8+ T cells sorted from blood. The receptors shown here come from a man under 40 in good health. The CDR3 runs from the conserved cysteine through the conserved F or W. The D gene is left open where the match is weak.

TRBD2	TRBV7-6	TRBJ2-1	TGTGCCAGCAGCCGCGGCCTAGCGGGAGGACCCAATGAGCAGTTCTTC	CASSRGLAGGPNEQFF
TRBD2	TRBV6-1	TRBJ2-2	TGTGCCAGCAGTGACCGCCCGACTAGCATTTACACCGGGGAGCTGTTTTTT	CASSDRPTSIYTGELFF
TRBD1	TRBV5-1	TRBJ2-2	TGCGCCAGCAGCCAAACCGGGGGACAGGGTAGGACCGGGGAGCTGTTTTTT	CASSQTGGQGRTGELFF
-	TRBV7-9	TRBJ2-7	TGTGCCAGCAGCTTAGGAACGGAGCAGTACTTC	CASSLGTEQYF
TRBD2	TRBV7-9	TRBJ2-7	TGTGCCAGCAGCCTTGGGACTAGCGGGAGTGTCTACGAGCAGTACTTC	CASSLGTSGSVYEQYF
-	TRBV11-2	TRBJ2-1	TGTGCCAGCAGCCCCCTCTATGGGACATTGGATGAGCAGTTCTTC	CASSPLYGTLDEQFF
TRBD1	TRBV5-5	TRBJ2-5	TGTGCCAGCAGCTTGGGGGTGACAGGGGGAGAGACCCAGTACTTC	CASSLGVTGGETQYF
TRBD1	TRBV2	TRBJ2-3	TGTGCCAGCAGGGGACAGTATACTAGCACAGATACGCAGTATTTT	CASRGQYTSTDTQYF
-	TRBV27	TRBJ2-7	TGTGCCAGCAGTTTGAATTCTTGGGGGCTGAGCTCCTACGAGCAGTACTTC	CASSLNSWGLSSYEQYF
-	TRBV5-1	TRBJ2-7	TGCGCCAGCAGCTTGGGCCAGGGAGGACTCGAAGACTACGAGCAGTACTTC	CASSLGQGGLEDYEQYF
-	TRBV9	TRBJ2-3	TGTGCCAGCAGCGTAGGGGGGGCCTATTGGGTAACGCAGTATTTT	CASSVGGAYWVTQYF